This T cell receptor (beta chain) is from a study of beta chain features in type 1 diabetes. The authors reverse transcribed all of the isolated RNA, so sequencing captured expressed TCRB transcripts. Profiling relied on immunoSEQ multiplex PCR, and the TCRdb table lists in-frame clones only, not all of them. The data show under 300,000 clones, 25% to 30% seen once. Each sorted population was over 98% pure. The sample was central memory CD4+ T cells from blood. This TCR came from a man between 25 and 39 years old in good health.

In DNA form, the CDR3 reads TGCGCCACCAGCGGGAAGGCAGATACGCAGTATTTT. This gives the protein CATSGKADTQYF. This chain uses TRBV10-1 with TRBJ2-3, with TRBD2 identical over 7 bases. The CDR3 length is 12 residues. Germline values: CDR1 WNHNN, CDR2 SYGVQD (reference sequence). The J segment lost 4 bases and the V segment lost 10 bases, leaving 5 bases of the junction unmatched.